Below are 16 T cell receptor beta chains sequenced from a single sample in a study of blood T cell repertoires in COVID-19. Data came from immunoSEQ multiplex PCR; TCRdb stores just in-frame clones and leaves some out. The sample lists roughly 53,000 clones; 85% to 95% were seen once. Sequencing input: peripheral blood. These receptors were obtained from a human donor in a cohort sampled during active COVID-19.

The V and J genes are TRBV2 and TRBJ2-7; the D gene is possibly TRBD2 (6 bases). Per the germline V gene, CDR1 is SNHLY and CDR2 is FYNNEI. The CDR3 totals 12 residues. Trimming removed 5 bases at V and 3 bases at J, with 8 bases between. CDR3 residues: CASSSGSYEQYF. The CDR3 region has the DNA TGTGCCAGCAGTTCCGGGAGCTACGAGCAGTACTTC.

The chain combines TRBV28 with TRBJ2-7, with 10 bases lining up with TRBD2. The germline gives CDR1 MDHEN, CDR2 SYDVKM. The CDR3 loop spans 15 amino acids. Trimming removed 3 bases from V and 1 base from J; junction bases left unmatched: 3. The CDR3 region has the DNA TGTGCCAGCAGTTTTCTAGCGGGGGTGTCCTACGAGCAGTACTTC. Its translation is CASSFLAGVSYEQYF.

V and J are TRBV3-1 (or the pseudogene TRBV3-2) and TRBJ1-6; D is unclear. The CDR3 runs 18 residues. Germline CDR1 LGHDT, CDR2 YNNKEL (reference sequence). V lost 0 bases and J 0 bases, leaving 12 bases between the germline ends. The CDR3 sequence is CASSQDHRHSSYNSPLHF. In DNA form, the CDR3 reads TGTGCCAGCAGCCAAGACCACCGTCATAGCTCCTATAATTCACCCCTCCACTTT.

This clone was recorded a few times. The CDR3 loop reads CASSLDRGNQPQHF. The DNA for the CDR3 is TGTGCCAGCAGCCTGGACAGGGGCAATCAGCCCCAGCATTTT. The rearrangement uses TRBV4-2 and TRBJ1-5; 8 positions match TRBD1. V was clipped by 4 bases and J by 2 bases; unmatched bases: 1. The length of the CDR3 is 14 residues. Per germline, CDR1 LGHNA and CDR2 YNFKEQ.

This rearrangement joins TRBV13 to TRBJ2-3; a weak D match, TRBD1 (5 bases). From germline, CDR1 is PRHDT and CDR2 FYEKMQ (reference sequence). The CDR3 totals 15 residues. The V end was cut by 2 bases, the J end by 0 bases, with 9 bases between. The CDR3 sequence is CASSLRQGSTDTQYF. CDR3 nucleotides: TGTGCCAGCAGCTTACGTCAGGGCAGCACAGATACGCAGTATTTT.

The V gene is TRBV6-6, the J gene TRBJ1-2; D perhaps matches TRBD1 (5 bases). With 10 bases removed from V and 1 base from J, the gap between germline ends came to 13 bases. This CDR3 is 13 amino acids long. Per germline, CDR1 MNHNY and CDR2 SVGAGI (reference sequence). As DNA, the CDR3 is TGTGCCAATGGGGGGACGGGTAACTATGGCTACACCTTC. Translating it yields CANGGTGNYGYTF.

This chain connects TRBV4-3 to TRBJ2-2; the D is unclear. Germline values: CDR1 LGHNA, CDR2 YSLEER. V lost 0 bases and J lost 3, with 8 bases in between. The CDR3 runs 15 residues. The CDR3 sequence is CASSQEWSDTGELFF. For the CDR3, the DNA is TGCGCCAGCAGCCAAGAATGGTCAGACACCGGGGAGCTGTTTTTT.

The rearrangement joins TRBV29-1 to TRBJ2-5; 8 nucleotides match TRBD1. CDR3 length: 12 amino acids. The germline CDR1 and CDR2 sequences are SQVTM and ANQGSEA. J was trimmed by 2 bases and V by 4 bases; bases with no gene match: 0. DNA for the CDR3: TGCAGCGTTGGACAGGGGCAAGAGACCCAGTACTTC. This codes for CSVGQGQETQYF.

The CDR3: CASSVAQRSGYGYTF. For the CDR3, the DNA is TGTGCCAGCAGCGTAGCTCAAAGGTCGGGCTATGGCTACACCTTC. This sequence joins TRBV9 and TRBJ1-2, with D hard to call. CDR1 and CDR2 (germline): SGDLS, YYNGEE. V was cut by 0 bases and J by 4 bases, with 13 bases left in between. The CDR3 contains 15 residues.

The chain uses TRBV5-4 and TRBJ1-1, with a possible D match to TRBD1 (5 bases). The CDR3 contains 14 residues. V was shortened by 0 bases and J by 0 bases, with 6 bases between the two germline ends. In germline, CDR1 is SGHNT, CDR2 YYREEE (reference sequence). CDR3 nucleotides: TGTGCCAGCAGCTTGGACAGGTTGAACACTGAAGCTTTCTTT. Its protein product is CASSLDRLNTEAFF.

This clone occurred a few times. The chain employs TRBV30 and TRBJ1-2; 7 bases match TRBD1. CDR1 and CDR2 (germline): GTSNPN, SVGIG (reference sequence). CDR3 length: 15 amino acids. V lost 5 bases to trimming and J lost 4 bases; unmatched junction nucleotides: 13. For the CDR3, the DNA is TGTGCCTGGGGAGTGGTGGGACAGAGGATCTATGGCTACACCTTC. The encoded protein is CAWGVVGQRIYGYTF. Based on the CDR3 plus reference TRBV30 and TRBJ1-2, the full variable domain is SQTIHQWPATLVQPVGSPLSLECTVEGTSNPNLYWYRQAAGRGLQLLFYSVGIGQISSEVPQNLSASRPQDRQFILSSKKLLLSDSGFYLCAWGVVGQRIYGYTFGSGTRLTVV.

The V and J genes are TRBV6-2 or TRBV6-3 and TRBJ2-5; 9 bases are shared with TRBD1. J was trimmed by 5 bases and V by 0 bases; bases with no gene match: 19. Germline CDR1 MNHEY, CDR2 SVGEGT. CDR3 length equals 20 residues. CDR3: CASSYSRGVQGQGFWETQYF. The CDR3 coding sequence is TGTGCCAGCAGTTACTCGAGGGGGGTACAAGGACAGGGGTTCTGGGAGACCCAGTACTTC.

This clone has a single count. The J gene is TRBJ2-2, the V gene TRBV11-2; D remains ambiguous. The V end was cut by 6 bases, the J end by 7 bases, with 12 bases between. The germline V gene has CDR1 SGHAT and CDR2 FQNNGV. There are 13 residues in the CDR3. CDR3: CASSPVPGGELFF. As DNA, the CDR3 is TGTGCCAGCAGTCCAGTCCCGGGCGGGGAGCTGTTTTTT.

The CDR3 DNA reads TGTGCCAGCAGCCAAGATTCCAGCGGGCGCACAGATACGCAGTATTTT. This translates into CASSQDSSGRTDTQYF. The chain carries TRBV3-1 (or the pseudogene TRBV3-2) and TRBJ2-3; D possibly corresponds to TRBD2 (6 bases). V lost 0 bases to trimming and J lost 1 base, with 11 bases between them. The CDR3 spans 16 residues. Per the germline V gene, CDR1 is LGHDT and CDR2 is YNNKEL (reference sequence).

The chain couples TRBV19 to TRBJ2-1; tentatively, D is TRBD1 (6 bases). The CDR3 extends over 15 amino acids. Trimming took off 5 bases at V and 0 bases at J, with 11 bases between the two ends. Germline V lookup: CDR1 LNHDA, CDR2 SQIVND (reference sequence). Written as DNA, the CDR3 is TGTGCCAGTAGTTCCCGGACAGTCTCCTACAATGAGCAGTTCTTC. As protein: CASSSRTVSYNEQFF. Full variable domain (rest looked up from reference TRBV19 and TRBJ2-1): DGGITQSPKYLFRKEGQNVTLSCEQNLNHDAMYWYRQDPGQGLRLIYYSQIVNDFQKGDIAEGYSVSREKKESFPLTVTSAQKNPTAFYLCASSSRTVSYNEQFFGPGTRLTVL.

This clone was seen once. This sequence joins TRBV27 and TRBJ1-6; D gene uncertain. The CDR3 spans 14 residues. V gave up 4 bases and J gave up 9 bases, with 13 bases separating them. The germline V gene encodes CDR1 MNHEY and CDR2 SMNVEV (reference sequence). This CDR3 reads CASSSVVAGSPLHF. CDR3 in DNA: TGTGCCAGCAGTTCCGTCGTTGCGGGTTCACCCCTCCACTTT.